This TCR beta chain was documented in a study of breast tumors, draining lymph nodes, adjacent tissues. One entry per CDR3 protein, called by TCRdb with MiXCR from the multiplex PCR reads. The profile shows more than 250,000 distinct CDR3 sequences, about 33% of them singletons. CDR3 length: 15 residues. CDR1 and CDR2 (germline): SGHRS, YFSETQ. V was trimmed by 0 bases and J by 6 bases, leaving 13 bases between them. This clonotype was detected ten times or more. As yet, its antigen is unknown. Overall study results and limits: Data fit most tumor T cells coming from lymph node, expanding in tumor. Tumor TCR diversity was below lymph nodes but above nontumor tissue. Luminal-like breast cancer showed significantly higher tumor–nontumor repertoire similarity than basal-like. The lymph node origin of tumor T cells was framed as consistent with a hypothesis, not demonstrated.

Axillary draining lymph nodes of breast cancer patients supplied the node samples. The clonotype was recovered from a female donor with breast cancer. Some clones in this sample may be carry-over from other donors' samples. The chain joins TRBV5-1 to TRBJ2-1; D unclear. Source material: axillary lymph node tissue. CDR3 nucleotides: TGCGCCAGCAGCTTGGGCCTGGCGAACGCCAATGAGCAGTTCTTC. Translation gives CASSLGLANANEQFF.